The rows below give T cell receptor beta chains drawn from one sample of a study of metastatic and nonmetastatic thyroid tumors. TCRdb used MiXCR to call clones anew from the PCR reads. The sample records about 30,000 clones, 20% to 25% being singletons. The sample consisted of blood. The receptors were gathered from a female donor with papillary thyroid cancer or a benign thyroid nodule (not recorded which). Some clones in this sample may be carry-over from other donors' samples. The CDR3 runs from the conserved cysteine through the conserved F or W. D genes are given only for firm matches. The size entry is marked missing in some rows and otherwise reads once, few, many or a size class.

V gene,J gene,clone size,D gene,CDR3 protein,CDR3 DNA
TRBV18,TRBJ1-1,many,TRBD1,CASSPGGQGPEAFF,TGTGCCAGCTCACCAGGGGGACAGGGGCCTGAAGCTTTCTTT
TRBV5-1,TRBJ2-2,NA,TRBD1,CASSLQGAPGELFF,TGCGCCAGCAGCTTGCAGGGGGCGCCCGGGGAGCTGTTTTTT
TRBV25-1,TRBJ2-1,many,TRBD2,CASSERTGGNEQFF,TGTGCCAGCAGCGAACGGACGGGGGGCAATGAGCAGTTCTTC
TRBV20-1,TRBJ1-5,NA,NA,CSARNRTVKGPQHF,TGTAGTGCTAGAAACCGGACAGTCAAGGGGCCCCAGCATTTT
TRBV27,TRBJ1-1,many,NA,CASSFNRATEAFF,TGTGCCAGCAGTTTTAACAGGGCCACTGAAGCTTTCTTT
TRBV6-2/TRBV6-3,TRBJ1-2,few,NA,CASSSNGGDVYYGYTF,TGTGCCAGCAGTTCGAACGGAGGCGACGTGTACTATGGTTACACCTTC
TRBV20-1,TRBJ1-1,NA,TRBD1,CSAPDRVRGAFF,TGCAGTGCCCCGGACAGGGTGAGGGGTGCTTTCTTT
TRBV19,TRBJ1-2,NA,NA,CASSTAHNTAAYGYTF,TGTGCCAGTAGTACCGCACATAATACCGCGGCCTATGGCTACACCTTC
TRBV27,TRBJ2-7,NA,NA,CASSLRGYDPYF,TGTGCCAGCAGTTTGCGGGGTTACGATCCGTACTTC
TRBV5-5,TRBJ1-5,many,NA,CASSRTEYQPQHF,TGTGCCAGCAGCCGAACAGAGTATCAGCCCCAGCATTTT
TRBV30,TRBJ2-5,many,TRBD1,CASEGANQETQYF,TGTGCCTCTGAGGGGGCGAACCAAGAGACCCAGTACTTC
TRBV6-1,TRBJ1-5,medium-sized,TRBD1,CAIQAGTGIYSNQPQHF,TGTGCCATTCAAGCCGGGACAGGGATCTATAGCAATCAGCCCCAGCATTTT
TRBV3-1,TRBJ2-2,many,NA,CASKPTGEELFF,TGTGCCAGCAAACCGACAGGTGAGGAGCTGTTTTTT
TRBV5-1,TRBJ2-5,many,NA,CASSLGGGPSPQETQYF,TGCGCCAGCAGCTTGGGAGGCGGCCCGAGCCCCCAAGAGACCCAGTACTTC
TRBV5-4,TRBJ2-2,many,NA,CAISTLTGELFF,TGTGCCATCTCGACTTTGACCGGGGAGCTGTTTTTT
TRBV4-2,TRBJ2-3,many,NA,CASSPRLLGGDTQYF,TGTGCCAGCAGCCCCCGACTGCTAGGGGGGGATACGCAGTATTTT
TRBV6-1,TRBJ2-7,NA,NA,CASSEVVREIDEQYF,TGTGCCAGCAGTGAAGTTGTCAGGGAGATCGACGAGCAGTACTTC
TRBV6-1,TRBJ2-5,many,NA,CASSLQVTETQYF,TGTGCCAGCAGTTTACAGGTGACAGAGACCCAGTACTTC
TRBV19,TRBJ2-5,many,TRBD2,CASSMTAGGRGETQYF,TGTGCCAGTAGTATGACGGCGGGAGGTCGGGGGGAGACCCAGTACTTC
TRBV6-1,TRBJ2-2,few,NA,CASSPLGESGELFF,TGTGCCAGCAGTCCTCTAGGGGAGAGCGGAGAGCTGTTTTTT
TRBV24-1,TRBJ2-7,few,TRBD1,CATSDRGQGYEQYF,TGTGCCACCAGTGACCGGGGACAGGGCTACGAGCAGTACTTC
TRBV6-2/TRBV6-3,TRBJ2-5,many,NA,CASSDETQYF,TGTGCCAGCAGTGACGAGACCCAGTACTTC
TRBV30,TRBJ2-3,many,TRBD2,CAWSATSGASTDTQYF,TGTGCCTGGAGCGCAACTAGCGGAGCGAGCACAGATACGCAGTATTTT
TRBV12-3/TRBV12-4,TRBJ2-1,many,NA,CASSYLGSGMSYNEQFF,TGTGCCAGCAGCTACCTTGGGTCAGGAATGTCCTACAATGAGCAGTTCTTC
TRBV5-4,TRBJ1-1,many,NA,CASSLRRTGVQGWTEAFF,TGTGCCAGCAGCTTGCGGCGGACGGGGGTACAGGGTTGGACTGAAGCTTTCTTT
TRBV2,TRBJ2-3,NA,NA,CASSDGGLNTQYF,TGTGCCAGCAGTGATGGGGGACTCAATACGCAGTATTTT
TRBV18,TRBJ1-1,NA,NA,CASSFTSLGLFF,TGTGCCAGCTCATTCACCAGCCTCGGGTTGTTCTTT
TRBV5-1,TRBJ2-3,many,TRBD2,CASTRGLAGVGPDTQYF,TGCGCCAGCACCCGGGGACTAGCGGGAGTAGGCCCAGATACGCAGTATTTT
TRBV6-6,TRBJ2-6,medium-sized,NA,CASSYSISGANVLTF,TGTGCCAGCAGTTACTCTATCTCTGGGGCCAACGTCCTGACTTTC
TRBV4-3,TRBJ2-3,many,TRBD2,CASSTTHSGRSTDTQYF,TGCGCCAGCTCCACTACCCATAGCGGGAGGAGCACAGATACGCAGTATTTT
TRBV24-1,TRBJ1-2,few,NA,CANSDHGQRNYGYTF,TGTGCCAACAGTGATCACGGACAGCGGAACTATGGCTACACCTTC
TRBV9,TRBJ2-1,many,TRBD2,CASSVTSGTNEQFF,TGTGCCAGCAGCGTGACTAGCGGGACCAATGAGCAGTTCTTC
TRBV5-6,TRBJ2-4,few,TRBD2,CASRIPPPSGSAWAKNIQYF,TGTGCCAGCAGGATCCCCCCCCCCAGCGGGAGCGCATGGGCCAAAAACATTCAGTACTTC
TRBV6-2/TRBV6-3,TRBJ1-1,many,TRBD1,CASRQGPLSGNTEAFF,TGTGCCAGCAGACAGGGGCCCTTGTCGGGGAACACTGAAGCTTTCTTT
TRBV10-2,TRBJ2-5,few,TRBD2,CASSEGLTGGLGETKYF,TGCGCCAGCAGTGAGGGACTAACGGGAGGTCTAGGAGAGACCAAGTACTTC
TRBV4-1,TRBJ2-1,NA,TRBD2,CASSHRSGSPYNEQFF,TGCGCCAGCAGCCATCGTAGCGGGAGTCCCTACAATGAGCAGTTCTTC
TRBV5-1,TRBJ1-5,many,NA,CASSFGGQTDQPQHF,TGCGCCAGCAGCTTCGGAGGACAGACCGATCAGCCCCAGCATTTT
TRBV7-8,TRBJ1-3,NA,NA,CASSLQTFSGNTIYF,TGTGCCAGCAGCCTACAGACCTTCTCTGGAAACACCATATATTTT
TRBV24-1,TRBJ1-1,many,TRBD1,CATSEGTGGTEAFF,TGTGCCACCAGTGAGGGGACAGGGGGCACTGAAGCTTTCTTT
TRBV7-9,TRBJ1-1,many,NA,CASTPEQGLNTEAFF,TGTGCCAGCACCCCCGAACAGGGCCTGAACACTGAAGCTTTCTTT
TRBV20-1,TRBJ2-4,many,NA,CSGYGDGAKNIQYF,TGCAGTGGTTACGGGGATGGAGCCAAAAACATTCAGTACTTC
TRBV6-5,TRBJ2-5,many,NA,CASSYEGGGETQYF,TGTGCCAGCAGTTACGAGGGAGGGGGGGAGACCCAGTACTTC
TRBV5-1,TRBJ2-1,NA,TRBD1,CASSPRDRGDEQFF,TGCGCCAGCAGCCCCCGGGACAGGGGCGATGAGCAGTTCTTC
TRBV20-1,TRBJ2-1,many,NA,CSARDPGDSYNEQFF,TGCAGTGCTAGAGATCCGGGAGACTCCTACAATGAGCAGTTCTTC
TRBV6-6,TRBJ2-3,many,TRBD2,CASSYLASGSADTQYF,TGTGCCAGCAGTTACCTGGCTAGCGGGAGTGCAGATACGCAGTATTTT
TRBV12-3/TRBV12-4,TRBJ2-7,medium-sized,TRBD2,CASSLADGLASYEQYF,TGTGCCAGCAGTTTAGCGGACGGACTAGCCTCCTACGAGCAGTACTTC
TRBV30,TRBJ1-1,many,NA,CAWGPGHLATEAFF,TGTGCCTGGGGCCCCGGGCACCTGGCCACTGAAGCTTTCTTT
TRBV28,TRBJ1-1,many,TRBD1,CASSFWGTGRISGTEAFF,TGTGCCAGCAGTTTTTGGGGGACAGGGCGAATTTCGGGCACTGAAGCTTTCTTT
TRBV28,TRBJ1-2,many,NA,CASSSFRDNSYGYTF,TGTGCCAGCAGCTCCTTCCGGGACAATAGCTATGGCTACACCTTC
TRBV20-1,TRBJ1-2,many,NA,CSARDAFTMVRSGYTF,TGCAGTGCTAGAGATGCGTTCACCATGGTGAGGAGTGGCTACACCTTC
TRBV18,TRBJ2-2,NA,NA,CASSLHPGELFF,TGTGCCAGCTCACTTCACCCCGGGGAGCTGTTTTTT
TRBV20-1,TRBJ1-5,few,NA,CSARGGGRSNQLQHF,TGCAGTGCTAGAGGTGGTGGACGGAGCAATCAGCTCCAGCATTTT
TRBV3-1,TRBJ1-4,many,NA,CASSPGTPRGKLFF,TGTGCCAGCAGCCCGGGGACACCACGGGGAAAACTGTTTTTT